Listed below are T cell receptor beta chains from one sample, sequenced in a study of technical replicates of blood from several donors. The repertoire was sequenced with immunoSEQ multiplex PCR; TCRdb's copy has only in-frame clones and lacks some. The sample shows approximately 82,000 clones, more than 85% of them seen only once. Sequencing used T cells isolated from PBMCs. Receptor source: a human donor in good health. Some clones in this sample may be carry-over from other donors' samples. Each CDR3 is given with its conserved first and last residue. D genes are given only for firm matches. Not all rows give a size; the values are once, few, many and, for expanded clones, a class.

>-|TRBV7-9|TRBD2|TRBJ2-1
TGTGCCAGCAGCTGGACTAGCGGGAGTATGTTCGATGAGCAGTTCTTC
CASSWTSGSMFDEQFF
>-|TRBV19|-|TRBJ2-2
TGTGCCAGTAGCATCAGCGGGACAGGGGAGCTGTTTTTT
CASSISGTGELFF
>-|TRBV9|-|TRBJ2-2
TGTGCCAGCAGCGTAGCTACCCGGAACACCGGGGAGCTGTTTTTT
CASSVATRNTGELFF
>once|TRBV4-3|-|TRBJ2-7
TGCGCCAGCAGCCCTTTCAACGGAGCCTACGAGCAGTACTTC
CASSPFNGAYEQYF
>-|TRBV6-6|TRBD1|TRBJ2-2
TGTGCCAGCAGTTATAAGGACAGGCCCACCGGGGAGCTGTTTTTT
CASSYKDRPTGELFF
>-|TRBV6-1|TRBD1|TRBJ2-5
TGTGCCAGCAGTGCCTTCCGGGACAGGGAGGTTCAAGAGACCCAGTACTTC
CASSAFRDREVQETQYF
>-|TRBV4-1|-|TRBJ1-2
TGCGCCAGCAGCCAACGGGGAAGGGACTATGGCTACACCTTC
CASSQRGRDYGYTF
>-|TRBV28|TRBD2|TRBJ2-3
TGTGCCAGCATCCCACCCCTCCAGCGGGAGGCCCCAGATACGCAGTATTTT
CASIPPLQREAPDTQYF
>-|TRBV6-5|TRBD1|TRBJ1-3
TGTGCCAGCAGCCTTAGACAGGGGGATTACGCCATATATTTT
CASSLRQGDYAIYF
>few|TRBV5-7|-|TRBJ1-1
TGTGCCAGCAGCCTGAATGGGCCCATGAACACTGAAGCTTTCTTT
CASSLNGPMNTEAFF
>-|TRBV11-2|TRBD1|TRBJ1-3
TGTGCCAGCAGCGCCCTACAGGGGCTTGGAAACACCATATATTTT
CASSALQGLGNTIYF
>-|TRBV4-2|-|TRBJ2-7
TGTGCCAGCAGCCAAGGGAGGGCCGAGTACGAGCAGTACTTC
CASSQGRAEYEQYF
>-|TRBV29-1|TRBD1|TRBJ2-3
TGCAGCGGGGGGACAGGGTCAGATACGCAGTATTTT
CSGGTGSDTQYF
>-|TRBV7-8|-|TRBJ1-2
TGTGCCAGCAGCGCGAGGAACAAACAGGGCTATGGCTACACCTTC
CASSARNKQGYGYTF
>once|TRBV30|-|TRBJ1-5
TGTGCCATGACAGTTTCTTTTAATCAGCCCCAGCATTTT
CAMTVSFNQPQHF
>-|TRBV2|-|TRBJ1-2
TGTGCCAGCAGTGAAGCCTTAGAGGAGGGAGGGTACTATGGCTACACCTTC
CASSEALEEGGYYGYTF
>-|TRBV18|-|TRBJ2-7
TGTGCCAGCTCACCACCGGACAGACGTTTTATCTACGAGCAGTACTTC
CASSPPDRRFIYEQYF
>-|TRBV10-3|-|TRBJ1-1
TGTGCCATCAGTTACAGGGATACCGCTGAAGCTTTCTTT
CAISYRDTAEAFF
>-|TRBV30|TRBD1|TRBJ1-3
TGTGCCTGGTTGACAGGGATGGGGGGAAACACCATATATTTT
CAWLTGMGGNTIYF
>-|TRBV7-2|-|TRBJ1-2
TGTGCCAGCAGCTCGTCTTTTGGGGGGTCCTATGGCTACACCTTC
CASSSSFGGSYGYTF
>-|TRBV19|-|TRBJ1-4
TGTGCCAGTAGTACCAGGGGAACTAATGAAAAACTGTTTTTT
CASSTRGTNEKLFF
>few|TRBV18|TRBD1|TRBJ1-1
TGTGCCAGCTCACCTACACGGGACAGGGCCACTGAAGCTTTCTTT
CASSPTRDRATEAFF
>-|TRBV18|TRBD2|TRBJ2-7
TGTGCCAGCTCACCACGGCAAGGACCTGGGACTACCTACGAGCAGTACTTC
CASSPRQGPGTTYEQYF
>-|TRBV6-6|TRBD2|TRBJ2-1
TGTGCCAGCAGCTCGAGCGGGGGCAACTTCAATGAGCAGTTCTTC
CASSSSGGNFNEQFF
>-|TRBV6-6|-|TRBJ1-1
TGTGCCAGCAGTTACTCGCGGCAGTCGAACACTGAAGCTTTCTTT
CASSYSRQSNTEAFF
>-|TRBV2|TRBD1|TRBJ2-5
TGTGCCAGCAGTTGGGACAGCGGCGAGACCCAGTACTTC
CASSWDSGETQYF
>-|TRBV9|TRBD2|TRBJ2-1
TGTGCCAGCAGCTTGACTAGCGGGACCCTCTACAATGAGCAGTTCTTC
CASSLTSGTLYNEQFF